This T cell receptor beta chain was found in a study of control samples from healthy donors and cancer patients. Germline CDR1 SQVTM, CDR2 ANQGSEA. With 5 bases clipped from V and 5 bases from J, the junction kept 4 bases outside the gene matches. CDR3 length: 14 amino acids. This table comes from immunoSEQ multiplex PCR, and its TCRdb copy is limited to in-frame clones, with some not included. The repertoire holds some 140,000 clones, with more than 90% as singletons. Sequenced: blood. This TCR came from a man aged 30 to 45 in good health. The genes are TRBV29-1 and TRBJ1-5; 12 bases match TRBD1. The CDR3 DNA reads TGCAGCGTTCTCGGGACAGGGGGCCATCAGCCCCAGCATTTT. Protein product: CSVLGTGGHQPQHF.